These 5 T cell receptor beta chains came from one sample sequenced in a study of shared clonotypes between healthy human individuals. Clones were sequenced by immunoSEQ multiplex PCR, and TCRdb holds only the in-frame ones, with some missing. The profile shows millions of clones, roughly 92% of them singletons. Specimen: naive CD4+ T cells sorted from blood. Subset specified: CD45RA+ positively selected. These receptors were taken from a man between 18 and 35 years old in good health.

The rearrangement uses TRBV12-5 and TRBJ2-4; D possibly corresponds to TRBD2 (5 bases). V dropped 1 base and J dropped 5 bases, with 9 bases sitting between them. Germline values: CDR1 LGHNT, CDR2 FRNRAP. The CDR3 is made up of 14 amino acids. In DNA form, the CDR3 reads TGTGCTAGTGGTTTGGGCGGGTTTGAAAACATTCAGTACTTC. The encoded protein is CASGLGGFENIQYF. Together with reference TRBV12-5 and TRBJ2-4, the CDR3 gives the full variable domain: DARVTQTPRHKVTEMGQEVTMRCQPILGHNTVFWYRQTMMQGLELLAYFRNRAPLDDSGMPKDRFSAEMPDATLATLKIQPSEPRDSAVYFCASGLGGFENIQYFGAGTRLSVL.

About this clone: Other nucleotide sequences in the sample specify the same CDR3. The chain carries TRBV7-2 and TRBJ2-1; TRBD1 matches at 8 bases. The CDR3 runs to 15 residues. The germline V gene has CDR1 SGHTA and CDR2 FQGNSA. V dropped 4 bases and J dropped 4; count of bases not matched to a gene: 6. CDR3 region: CASSSDRGPYNEQFF. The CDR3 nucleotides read TGTGCCAGCAGCTCAGACAGGGGACCTTACAATGAGCAGTTCTTC.

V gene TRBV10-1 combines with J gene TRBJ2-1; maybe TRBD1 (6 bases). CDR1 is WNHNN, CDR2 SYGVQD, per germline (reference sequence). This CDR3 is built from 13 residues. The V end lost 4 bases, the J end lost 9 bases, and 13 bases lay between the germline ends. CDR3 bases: TGCGCCAGCAGTGGGACAGCTTCGGCTGAGCAGTTCTTC. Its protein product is CASSGTASAEQFF.

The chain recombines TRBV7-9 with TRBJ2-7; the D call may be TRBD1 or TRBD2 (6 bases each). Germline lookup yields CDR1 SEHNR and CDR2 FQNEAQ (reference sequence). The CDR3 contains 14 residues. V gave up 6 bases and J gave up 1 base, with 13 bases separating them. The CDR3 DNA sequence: TGTGCCAGCAGTAAAGAGGGGGGTTCCTACGAGCAGTACTTC. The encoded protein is CASSKEGGSYEQYF.

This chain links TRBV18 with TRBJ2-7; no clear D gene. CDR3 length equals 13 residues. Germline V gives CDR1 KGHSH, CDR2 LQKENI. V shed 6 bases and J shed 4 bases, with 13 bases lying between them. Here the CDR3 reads CASSLGDGYEQYF. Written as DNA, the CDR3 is TGTGCCAGCTCCCTGGGTGACGGGTACGAGCAGTACTTC.